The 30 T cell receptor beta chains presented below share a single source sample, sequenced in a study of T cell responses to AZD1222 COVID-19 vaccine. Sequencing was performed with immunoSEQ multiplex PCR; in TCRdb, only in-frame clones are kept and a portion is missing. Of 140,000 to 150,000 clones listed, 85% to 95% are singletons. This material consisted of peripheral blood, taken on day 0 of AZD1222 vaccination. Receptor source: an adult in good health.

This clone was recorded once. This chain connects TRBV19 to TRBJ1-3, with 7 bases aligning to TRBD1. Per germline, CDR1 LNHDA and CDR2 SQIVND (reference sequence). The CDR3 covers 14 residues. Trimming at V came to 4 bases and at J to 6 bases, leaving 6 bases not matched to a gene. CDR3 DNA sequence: TGTGCCAGTAGTAAGCGAACAGGGGAAAACACCATATATTTT. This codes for CASSKRTGENTIYF.

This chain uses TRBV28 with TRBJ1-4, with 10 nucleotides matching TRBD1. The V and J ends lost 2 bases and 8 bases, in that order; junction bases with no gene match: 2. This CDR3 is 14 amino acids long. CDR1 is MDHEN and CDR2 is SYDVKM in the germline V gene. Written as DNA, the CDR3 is TGTGCCAGCAGTTTAGGGGACAGGGGCGAAAAACTGTTTTTT. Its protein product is CASSLGDRGEKLFF.

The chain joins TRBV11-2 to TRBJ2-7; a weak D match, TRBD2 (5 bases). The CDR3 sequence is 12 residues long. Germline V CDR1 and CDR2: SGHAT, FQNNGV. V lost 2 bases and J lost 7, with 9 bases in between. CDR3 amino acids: CASSLRGREQYF. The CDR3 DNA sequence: TGTGCCAGCAGCTTAAGAGGGCGAGAGCAGTACTTC.

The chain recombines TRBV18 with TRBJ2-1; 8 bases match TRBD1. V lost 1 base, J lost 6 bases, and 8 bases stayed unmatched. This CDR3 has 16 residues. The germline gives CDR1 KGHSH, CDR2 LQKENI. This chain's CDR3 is CASSPLTGQGFNEQFF. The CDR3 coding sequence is TGTGCCAGCTCACCACTTACAGGACAGGGATTCAATGAGCAGTTCTTC.

CDR3 DNA: TGTGCCAGCTCCCCTTCGGGGGGCCCCAGGGGCGAGCAGTACTTC. Protein product: CASSPSGGPRGEQYF. This chain uses TRBV18 with TRBJ2-7; tentatively, D is TRBD2 (7 bases). The germline V gene has CDR1 KGHSH and CDR2 LQKENI. Between the trimmed V and J ends, which lost 6 bases and 6 bases, there was a span of 21 bases. CDR3 size: 15 residues.

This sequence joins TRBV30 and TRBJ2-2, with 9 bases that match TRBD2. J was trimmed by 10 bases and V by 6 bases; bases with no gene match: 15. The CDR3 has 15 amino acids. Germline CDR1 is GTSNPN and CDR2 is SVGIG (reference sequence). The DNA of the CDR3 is TGTGCCTGTCCCCGCGGGGCGGGGGGGTTCGCGGAGCTGTTTTTT. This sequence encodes CACPRGAGGFAELFF.

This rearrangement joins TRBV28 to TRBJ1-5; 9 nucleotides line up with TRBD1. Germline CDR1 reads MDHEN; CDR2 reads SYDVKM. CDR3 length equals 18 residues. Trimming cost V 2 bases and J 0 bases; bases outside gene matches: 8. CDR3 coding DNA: TGTGCCAGCAGTTTACTGGACAGGGGAACTTATAGCAATCAGCCCCAGCATTTT. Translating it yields CASSLLDRGTYSNQPQHF.

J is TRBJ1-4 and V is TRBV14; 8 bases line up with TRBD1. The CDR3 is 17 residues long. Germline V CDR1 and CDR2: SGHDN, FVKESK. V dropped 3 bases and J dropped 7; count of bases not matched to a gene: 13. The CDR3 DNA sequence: TGTGCCAGCAGCCACAACATAGGACAGGGATATTTTGAAAAACTGTTTTTT. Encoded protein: CASSHNIGQGYFEKLFF.

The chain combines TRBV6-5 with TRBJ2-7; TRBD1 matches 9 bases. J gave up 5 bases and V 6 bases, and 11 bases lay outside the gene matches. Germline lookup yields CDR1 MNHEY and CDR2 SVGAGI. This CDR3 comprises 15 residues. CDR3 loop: CASRTLGTGLHEQYF. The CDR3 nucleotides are TGTGCCAGCAGGACCCTCGGGACAGGGCTCCACGAGCAGTACTTC.

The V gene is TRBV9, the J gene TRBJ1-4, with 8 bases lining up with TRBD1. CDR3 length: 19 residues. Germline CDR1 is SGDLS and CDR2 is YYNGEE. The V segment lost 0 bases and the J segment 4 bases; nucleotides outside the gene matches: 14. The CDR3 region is CASSVGSYTGGSFNEKLFF. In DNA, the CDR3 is TGTGCCAGCAGCGTAGGATCCTACACAGGGGGATCCTTTAATGAAAAACTGTTTTTT. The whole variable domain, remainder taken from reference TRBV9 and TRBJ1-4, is DSGVTQTPKHLITATGQRVTLRCSPRSGDLSVYWYQQSLDQGLQFLIQYYNGEERAKGNILERFSAQQFPDLHSELNLSSLELGDSALYFCASSVGSYTGGSFNEKLFFGSGTQLSVL.

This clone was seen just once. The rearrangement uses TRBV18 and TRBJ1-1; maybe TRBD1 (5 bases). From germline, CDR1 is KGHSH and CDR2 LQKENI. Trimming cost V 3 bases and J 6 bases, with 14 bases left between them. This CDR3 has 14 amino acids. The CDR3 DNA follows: TGTGCCAGCTCACCCGTCGAGGGAGGGGCTGAAGCTTTCTTT. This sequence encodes CASSPVEGGAEAFF.

As DNA, the CDR3 is TGTGCCAGCAGTGTTAGCCGAGGGGGGATCGGGACGGTTATCTACGAGCAGTACTTC. It specifies CASSVSRGGIGTVIYEQYF. V and J are TRBV6-1 and TRBJ2-7; D may correspond to TRBD1 or TRBD2 (6 bases each). The CDR3 is made up of 19 amino acids. Germline lookup yields CDR1 MNHNS and CDR2 SASEGT. Trimming pared 4 bases from V and 3 bases from J, leaving 28 bases between.

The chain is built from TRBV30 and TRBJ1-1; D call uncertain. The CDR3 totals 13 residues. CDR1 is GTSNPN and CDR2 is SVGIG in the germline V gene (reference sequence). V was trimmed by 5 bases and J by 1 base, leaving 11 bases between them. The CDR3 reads CAWSRFGNTEAFF. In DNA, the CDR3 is TGTGCCTGGTCTCGGTTTGGGAACACTGAAGCTTTCTTT.

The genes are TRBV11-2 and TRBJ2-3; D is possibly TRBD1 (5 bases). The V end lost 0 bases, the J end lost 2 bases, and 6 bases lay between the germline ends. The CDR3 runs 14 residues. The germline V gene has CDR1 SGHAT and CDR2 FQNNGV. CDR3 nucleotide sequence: TGTGCCAGCAGCTTAGACAGGGCCACAGATACGCAGTATTTT. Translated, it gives CASSLDRATDTQYF.

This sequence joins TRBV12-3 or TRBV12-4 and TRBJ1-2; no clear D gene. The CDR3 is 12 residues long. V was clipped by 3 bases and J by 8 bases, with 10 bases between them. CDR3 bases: TGTGCCAGCAGTTTCGGGCAAGGAGGCTACACCTTC. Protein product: CASSFGQGGYTF.

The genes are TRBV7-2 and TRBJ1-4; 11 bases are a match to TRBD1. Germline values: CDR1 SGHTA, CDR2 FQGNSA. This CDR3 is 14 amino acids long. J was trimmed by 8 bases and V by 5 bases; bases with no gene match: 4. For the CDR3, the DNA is TGTGCCAGCAGCCCGGACAGGGGGCTGGAAAAACTGTTTTTT. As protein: CASSPDRGLEKLFF.

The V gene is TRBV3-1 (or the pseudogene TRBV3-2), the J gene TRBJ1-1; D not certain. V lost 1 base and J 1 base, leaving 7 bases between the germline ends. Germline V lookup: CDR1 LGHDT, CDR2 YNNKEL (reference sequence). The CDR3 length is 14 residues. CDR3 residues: CASSQGGPNTEAFF. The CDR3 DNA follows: TGTGCCAGCAGCCAAGGGGGTCCGAACACTGAAGCTTTCTTT.

The CDR3 protein is CSARVANTIYF. The CDR3 DNA follows: TGCAGTGCTAGGGTAGCAAACACCATATATTTT. V usage is TRBV20-1 and J usage is TRBJ1-3; D unresolved. Per germline, CDR1 DFQATT and CDR2 SNEGSKA (reference sequence). The CDR3 contains 11 residues. V was pared by 3 bases and J by 6 bases, with 6 bases between.

The CDR3 reads CASSKQGSGYTF. The DNA of the CDR3 is TGTGCCAGTAGTAAACAGGGGAGCGGCTACACCTTC. This chain joins TRBV19 and TRBJ1-2, with 7 bases that match TRBD1. J gave up 8 bases and V 4 bases, and 4 bases lay outside the gene matches. There are 12 residues in the CDR3. The germline gives CDR1 LNHDA, CDR2 SQIVND (reference sequence). Variable domain in full (rest from reference TRBV19 and TRBJ1-2): DGGITQSPKYLFRKEGQNVTLSCEQNLNHDAMYWYRQDPGQGLRLIYYSQIVNDFQKGDIAEGYSVSREKKESFPLTVTSAQKNPTAFYLCASSKQGSGYTFGSGTRLTVV.

The CDR3 sequence: CATSGGRYEQFF. The CDR3 DNA reads as TGTGCCACCTCGGGGGGGCGTTATGAGCAGTTCTTC. The rearrangement joins TRBV6-6 to TRBJ2-1; 8 nucleotides agree with TRBD2. V lost 10 bases and J lost 8; bases outside the gene matches: 7. This CDR3 is built from 12 residues. Germline V CDR1 and CDR2: MNHNY, SVGAGI (reference sequence).

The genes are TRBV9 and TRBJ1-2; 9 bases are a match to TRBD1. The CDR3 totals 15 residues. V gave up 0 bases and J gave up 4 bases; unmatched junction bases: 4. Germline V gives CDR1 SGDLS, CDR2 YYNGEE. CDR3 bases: TGTGCCAGCAGCGTAGGCCGGGACAGGGCCTATGGCTACACCTTC. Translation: CASSVGRDRAYGYTF.

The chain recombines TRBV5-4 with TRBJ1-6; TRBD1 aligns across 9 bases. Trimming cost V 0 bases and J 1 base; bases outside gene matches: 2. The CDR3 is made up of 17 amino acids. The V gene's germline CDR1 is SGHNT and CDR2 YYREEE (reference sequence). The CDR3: CASSLVTGGSYNSPLHF. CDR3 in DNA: TGTGCCAGCAGCTTGGTGACAGGGGGATCCTATAATTCACCCCTCCACTTT. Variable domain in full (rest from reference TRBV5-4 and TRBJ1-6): ETGVTQSPTHLIKTRGQQVTLRCSSQSGHNTVSWYQQALGQGPQFIFQYYREEENGRGNFPPRFSGLQFPNYSSELNVNALELDDSALYLCASSLVTGGSYNSPLHFGNGTRLTVT.

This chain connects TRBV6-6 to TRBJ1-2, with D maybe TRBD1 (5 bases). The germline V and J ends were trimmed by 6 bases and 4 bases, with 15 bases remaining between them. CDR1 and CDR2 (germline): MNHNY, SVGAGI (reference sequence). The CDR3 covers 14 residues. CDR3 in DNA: TGTGCCAGCAGCTTAGATAGACAGTCCTATGGCTACACCTTC. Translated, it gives CASSLDRQSYGYTF.

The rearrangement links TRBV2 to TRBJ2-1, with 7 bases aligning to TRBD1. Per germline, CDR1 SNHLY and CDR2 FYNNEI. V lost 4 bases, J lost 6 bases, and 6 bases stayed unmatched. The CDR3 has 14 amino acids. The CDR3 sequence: CASSGTTGTNEQFF. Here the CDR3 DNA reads TGTGCCAGCAGTGGGACGACAGGGACCAATGAGCAGTTCTTC.

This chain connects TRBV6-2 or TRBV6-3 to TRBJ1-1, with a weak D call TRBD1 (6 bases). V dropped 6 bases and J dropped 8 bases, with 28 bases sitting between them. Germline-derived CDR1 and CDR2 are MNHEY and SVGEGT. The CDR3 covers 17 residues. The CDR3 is CASSPYLVGQYVFEAFF. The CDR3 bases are TGTGCCAGCAGCCCTTACCTCGTCGGACAGTACGTCTTCGAAGCTTTCTTT.

The chain's CDR3 is CASSFAGSFAPSGTGSRYGYTF. CDR3 nucleotide sequence: TGTGCCAGCAGTTTTGCCGGTAGTTTCGCCCCCTCCGGGACAGGGAGTCGTTATGGCTACACCTTC. The chain is built from TRBV28 and TRBJ1-2, with 9 bases identical to TRBD1. V lost 3 bases to trimming and J lost 5 bases; unmatched junction nucleotides: 28. The CDR3 loop spans 22 amino acids. The germline gives CDR1 MDHEN, CDR2 SYDVKM.

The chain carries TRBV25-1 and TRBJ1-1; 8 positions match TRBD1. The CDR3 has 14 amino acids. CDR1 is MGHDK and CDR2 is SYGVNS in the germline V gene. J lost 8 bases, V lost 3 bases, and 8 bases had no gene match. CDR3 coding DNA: TGTGCCAGCAGTGACGTAGGTCGACAGGGGGAAGCTTTCTTT. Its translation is CASSDVGRQGEAFF.

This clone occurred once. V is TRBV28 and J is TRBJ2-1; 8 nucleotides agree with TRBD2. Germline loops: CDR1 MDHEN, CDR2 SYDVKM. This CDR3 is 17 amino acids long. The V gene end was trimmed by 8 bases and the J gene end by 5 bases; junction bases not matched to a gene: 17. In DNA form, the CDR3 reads TGTGCCAGCCCCCTAAGGGCCAGCGGGGGCCTGAACAATGAGCAGTTCTTC. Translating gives CASPLRASGGLNNEQFF.

Written as DNA, the CDR3 is TGTGCCAGCATCCCTGGGACAGGGGGAACCGGGGAGCTGTTTTTT. This gives the protein CASIPGTGGTGELFF. The rearrangement uses TRBV6-6 and TRBJ2-2; TRBD1 matches at 11 bases. Looked up from germline, CDR1 is MNHNY and CDR2 is SVGAGI (reference sequence). The CDR3 covers 15 residues. The J segment lost 5 bases and the V segment lost 7 bases, leaving 6 bases of the junction unmatched.

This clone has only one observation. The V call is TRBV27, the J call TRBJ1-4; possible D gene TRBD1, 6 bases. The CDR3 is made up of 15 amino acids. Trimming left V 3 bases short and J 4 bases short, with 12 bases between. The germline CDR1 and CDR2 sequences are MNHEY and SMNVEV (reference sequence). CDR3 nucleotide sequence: TGTGCCAGCAGTTTTGGGGGACAATTTAATGAAAAACTGTTTTTT. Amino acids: CASSFGGQFNEKLFF.